Described below is a single T cell receptor (beta chain) sequence and its context. Its antigen is unidentified. The data derive from a study of CD8 T cells in ankylosing spondylitis. The V and J ends lost 3 bases and 7 bases, in that order; junction bases with no gene match: 6. Germline CDR1 reads DFQATT; CDR2 reads SNEGSKA (reference sequence). This CDR3 contains 13 residues. TCRdb reprocessed the 5' RACE reads via MiXCR and lists one record per CDR3 protein. The sample consists of approximately 220,000 distinct CDR3 sequences, 20% to 30% of them appearing once. Findings and caveats of the study: It appeared that ankylosing spondylitis blood was characterized by a TCR beta motif of several highly homologous variants. Some motif variants had been reported before (in reactive arthritis synovial fluid and blood). The clones that were linked to disease were reported to be significantly enriched in matched synovial fluid samples from ankylosing spondylitis patients.

Sequences were obtained from blood, either unsorted or a sorted T cell fraction (not recorded which). The chain carries TRBV20-1 and TRBJ1-5; 7 bases line up with TRBD1. This sequence was found in a male donor with ankylosing spondylitis or in good health (not recorded which). DNA for the CDR3: TGCAGTGCTAGTATCACAGGGGAACAGCCCCAGCATTTT. This translates into CSASITGEQPQHF.